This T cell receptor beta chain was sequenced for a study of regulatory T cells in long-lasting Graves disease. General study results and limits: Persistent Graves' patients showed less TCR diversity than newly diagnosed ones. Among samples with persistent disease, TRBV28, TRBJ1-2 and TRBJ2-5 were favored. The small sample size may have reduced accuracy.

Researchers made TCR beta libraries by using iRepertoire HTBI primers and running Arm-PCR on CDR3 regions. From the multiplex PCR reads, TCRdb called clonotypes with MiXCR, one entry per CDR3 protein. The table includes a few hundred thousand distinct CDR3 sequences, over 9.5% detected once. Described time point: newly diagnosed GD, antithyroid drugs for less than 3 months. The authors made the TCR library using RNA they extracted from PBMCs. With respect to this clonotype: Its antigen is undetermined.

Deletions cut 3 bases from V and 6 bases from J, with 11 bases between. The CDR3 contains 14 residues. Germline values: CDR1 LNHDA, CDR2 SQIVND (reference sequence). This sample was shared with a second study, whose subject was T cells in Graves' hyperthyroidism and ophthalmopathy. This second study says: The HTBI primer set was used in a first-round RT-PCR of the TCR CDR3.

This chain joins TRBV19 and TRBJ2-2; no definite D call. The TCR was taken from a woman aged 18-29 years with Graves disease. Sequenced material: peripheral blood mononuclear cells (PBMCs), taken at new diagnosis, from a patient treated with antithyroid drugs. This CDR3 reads CASSIPRLAGELFF. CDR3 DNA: TGTGCCAGTAGTATCCCTAGATTGGCCGGGGAGCTGTTTTTT.